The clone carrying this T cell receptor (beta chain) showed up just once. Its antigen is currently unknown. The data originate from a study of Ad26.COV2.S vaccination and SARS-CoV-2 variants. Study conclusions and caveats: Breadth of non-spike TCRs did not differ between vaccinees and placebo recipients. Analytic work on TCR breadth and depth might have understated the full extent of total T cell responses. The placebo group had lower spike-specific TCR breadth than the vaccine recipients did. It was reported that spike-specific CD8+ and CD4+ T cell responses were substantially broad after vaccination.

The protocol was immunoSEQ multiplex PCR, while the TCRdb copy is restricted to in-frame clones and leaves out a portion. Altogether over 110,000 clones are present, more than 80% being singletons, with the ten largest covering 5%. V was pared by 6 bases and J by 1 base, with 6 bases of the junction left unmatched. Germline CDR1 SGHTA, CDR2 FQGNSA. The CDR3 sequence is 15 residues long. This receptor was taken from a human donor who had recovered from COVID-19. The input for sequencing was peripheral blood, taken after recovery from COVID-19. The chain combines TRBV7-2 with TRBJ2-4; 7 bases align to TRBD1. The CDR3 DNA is TGTGCCAGCAGTACTCCGACAGGGGCCAAAAACATTCAGTACTTC. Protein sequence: CASSTPTGAKNIQYF.